This entry features one T cell receptor beta chain sequence. Its cognate antigen is unknown. The source of the sample is a study of shared clonotypes between healthy human individuals. Looking at the study overall: Each donor's CD8 memory used one plate, CD8 naive two, each CD4 subset three.

Original handling: ImmunoSEQ supplied junction-only sequences lacking quality scores, so filtering was different. Using immunoSEQ multiplex PCR, the repertoire was profiled, and TCRdb retains in-frame clones only, with some absent. The V and J calls and the clone size are those of that table, but D and trimming were determined from the DNA. The sample includes 2,500,000 or so clones, about nine tenths of them seen just once. Study outcomes and limitations: Although depth was large, rarefaction showed that sequencing of the sorted subsets was incomplete. Blood alone was sampled, and tissue repertoires likely differ.

This CDR3 contains 18 residues. V dropped 5 bases and J dropped 2; count of bases not matched to a gene: 10. CDR1 and CDR2 (germline): SGHVS, FQNEAQ. The sequence was obtained from a man aged 18 to 30 in good health. Some clones in this sample may be carry-over from other donors' samples. The material sequenced was naive CD4+ T cells from PBMCs. Described subset: CD45RA+ positively selected. The chain is built from TRBV7-8 and TRBJ2-4; 12 bases align to TRBD2. CDR3: CASSPDSSGRGPKNIQYF. In DNA, the CDR3 is TGTGCCAGCAGCCCAGACTCTAGCGGGAGGGGGCCCAAAAACATTCAGTACTTC. Looking up the rest from reference TRBV7-8 and TRBJ2-4 gives the full variable domain: GAGVSQSPRYKVAKRGQDVALRCDPISGHVSLFWYQQALGQGPEFLTYFQNEAQLDKSGLPSDRFFAERPEGSVSTLKIQRTQQEDSAVYLCASSPDSSGRGPKNIQYFGAGTRLSVL.